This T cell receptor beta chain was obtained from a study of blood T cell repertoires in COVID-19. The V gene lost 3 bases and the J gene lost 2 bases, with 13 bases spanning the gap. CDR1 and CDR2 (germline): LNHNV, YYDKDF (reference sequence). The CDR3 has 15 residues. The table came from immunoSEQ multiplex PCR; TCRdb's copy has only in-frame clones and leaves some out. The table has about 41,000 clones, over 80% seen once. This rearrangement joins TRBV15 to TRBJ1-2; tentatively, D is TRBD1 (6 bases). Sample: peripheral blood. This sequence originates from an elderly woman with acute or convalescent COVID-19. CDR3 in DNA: TGTGCCACCAGCAGGGATTCGGACAGCAACTATGGCTACACCTTC. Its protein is CATSRDSDSNYGYTF.